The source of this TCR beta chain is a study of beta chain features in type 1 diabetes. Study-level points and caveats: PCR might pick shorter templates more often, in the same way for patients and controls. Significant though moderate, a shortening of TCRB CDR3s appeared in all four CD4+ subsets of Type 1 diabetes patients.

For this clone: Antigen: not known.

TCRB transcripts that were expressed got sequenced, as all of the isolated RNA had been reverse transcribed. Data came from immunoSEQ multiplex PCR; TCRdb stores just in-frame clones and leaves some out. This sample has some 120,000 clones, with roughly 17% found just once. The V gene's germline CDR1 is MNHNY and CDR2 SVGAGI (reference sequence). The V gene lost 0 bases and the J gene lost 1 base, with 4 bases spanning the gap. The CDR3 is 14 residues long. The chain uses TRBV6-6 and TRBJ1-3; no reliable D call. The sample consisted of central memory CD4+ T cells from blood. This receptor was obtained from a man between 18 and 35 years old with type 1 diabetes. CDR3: CASSYSQSGNTIYF. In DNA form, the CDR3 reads TGTGCCAGCAGTTACTCCCAATCTGGAAACACCATATATTTT.